Below are 26 T cell receptor beta chains sequenced from a single sample in a study of cytomegalovirus exposure and HLA in healthy donors. Some clones are missing from TCRdb's copy, which holds only in-frame ones; the method was immunoSEQ multiplex PCR. The sample lists roughly 60,000 clones, 90% to 97% occurring once. Sequencing input: PBMCs. These receptors were collected from a young man in good health and CMV-seronegative.

The gene calls are TRBV7-2 and TRBJ2-7, with D perhaps matching TRBD1 (6 bases). CDR1 is SGHTA and CDR2 is FQGNSA in the germline V gene. The CDR3 contains 14 residues. V was shortened by 0 bases and J by 3 bases, with 9 bases between the two germline ends. DNA for the CDR3: TGTGCCAGCAGCTTAGCACAGGGTCTCTACGAGCAGTACTTC. Translation gives CASSLAQGLYEQYF.

The J gene is TRBJ2-2, the V gene TRBV11-3; D not resolved. V was trimmed by 2 bases and J by 6 bases, leaving 4 bases between them. Germline assignment: CDR1 SGHNT and CDR2 YENEEA. This CDR3 contains 12 residues. CDR3 bases: TGTGCCAGCAGCTTACCGGCCGGGGAGCTGTTTTTT. Translating it yields CASSLPAGELFF.

The rearrangement joins TRBV29-1 to TRBJ1-2; D possibly corresponds to TRBD1 (5 bases). There are 12 residues in the CDR3. Looked up from germline, CDR1 is SQVTM and CDR2 is ANQGSEA. Trimming pared 4 bases from V and 10 bases from J, leaving 16 bases between. Here the CDR3 reads CSVGTATVNYTF. As DNA, the CDR3 is TGCAGCGTTGGTACAGCGACAGTAAACTACACCTTC.

V usage is TRBV5-1 and J usage is TRBJ2-1, with 7 bases aligning to TRBD2. There are 17 residues in the CDR3. After removal of 4 bases from V and 2 bases from J, the junction contained 12 bases not matched to a gene. Germline V gene lookup returns CDR1 SGHRS and CDR2 YFSETQ. The CDR3 DNA sequence: TGCGCCAGCAGCCACTTGACTAGAAGCGGGGCCTACAATGAGCAGTTCTTC. It yields the protein CASSHLTRSGAYNEQFF.

The table lists this clone with a count of one. The rearrangement links TRBV9 to TRBJ2-3, with D possibly being TRBD2 (6 bases). This CDR3 contains 12 residues. The ends were cut back, 4 bases at V and 6 bases at J, with 9 bases in the middle. Germline CDR1 and CDR2: SGDLS and YYNGEE. The CDR3 bases are TGTGCCAGCAGCCCAGGGAGGGATACGCAGTATTTT. This gives the protein CASSPGRDTQYF.

J is TRBJ1-6 and V is TRBV28; D not certain. V shed 9 bases and J shed 0 bases, with 9 bases lying between them. The germline CDR1 and CDR2 sequences are MDHEN and SYDVKM. The CDR3 is 14 residues long. The CDR3 bases are TGTGCCAGTCACTCTAGCTCCTATAATTCACCCCTCCACTTT. Protein: CASHSSSYNSPLHF.

This chain links TRBV4-1 with TRBJ1-2; 10 nucleotides align to TRBD1. Trimming took 1 base from V and 8 from J; bases not matched to a gene: 10. Germline CDR1 reads MGHRA; CDR2 reads YSYEKL. The CDR3 extends over 16 amino acids. CDR3 region: CASSQVLGQGLGGYTF. The CDR3 coding sequence is TGCGCCAGCAGCCAAGTACTGGGACAGGGGCTGGGCGGCTACACCTTC.

Note on this clone: A read error likely explains this, since a far larger clone differs by one base. The rearrangement links TRBV2 to TRBJ2-3, with TRBD2 matching 8 bases. Germline trimming cut 5 bases from V and 2 bases from J; bases unmatched to any gene: 3. CDR1 and CDR2 (germline): SNHLY, FYNNEI. This CDR3 has 14 residues. CDR3 DNA sequence: TGTGCCAGCAGTTACGGGAGGGCCACAGATACGCAGTATTTT. It yields the protein CASSYGRATDTQYF.

CDR3 region: CASSSPTDSISGANVLTF. For the CDR3, the DNA is TGTGCCAGCAGTTCCCCAACAGACAGCATCTCTGGGGCCAACGTCCTGACTTTC. V usage is TRBV27 and J usage is TRBJ2-6; weak D call: TRBD1 (5 bases). In germline, CDR1 is MNHEY, CDR2 SMNVEV (reference sequence). The CDR3 loop spans 18 amino acids. V lost 4 bases, J lost 0 bases, and 16 bases lay in between.

V and J are TRBV4-1 and TRBJ1-2; 10 bases fit TRBD1. The V gene's germline CDR1 is MGHRA and CDR2 YSYEKL. The trim removed 4 bases at V and 1 base at J, leaving 6 bases unmatched. This CDR3 is 16 amino acids long. CDR3 nucleotide sequence: TGCGCCAGCAGCCTGCGACAGGGGGCGGATAACTATGGCTACACCTTC. It is translated as CASSLRQGADNYGYTF.

The V gene is TRBV18, the J gene TRBJ2-7, with 11 bases identical to TRBD2. Per germline, CDR1 KGHSH and CDR2 LQKENI. This CDR3 has 14 residues. The ends lost 6 bases at V and 5 bases at J; junction bases unmatched: 6. In DNA, the CDR3 is TGTGCCAGCTCTAGAACTAGCGGGAGACACGAGCAGTACTTC. Protein product: CASSRTSGRHEQYF.

This chain joins TRBV27 and TRBJ2-5; D might be TRBD1 (5 bases). The germline V gene has CDR1 MNHEY and CDR2 SMNVEV (reference sequence). Trimming left V 6 bases short and J 5 bases short, with 10 bases between. The CDR3 extends over 12 amino acids. CDR3 sequence reads: CASRGARETQYF. In DNA, the CDR3 is TGTGCCAGCAGAGGGGCGCGGGAGACCCAGTACTTC.

The chain is built from TRBV10-3 and TRBJ1-2; TRBD1 aligns across 8 bases. The V gene's germline CDR1 is ENHRY and CDR2 SYGVKD. The CDR3 is 15 residues long. Trimming cost V 10 bases and J 2 bases; bases outside gene matches: 12. CDR3 sequence: CATRDRLPRNYGYTF. CDR3 nucleotide sequence: TGTGCCACTAGGGACAGGCTGCCACGAAACTATGGCTACACCTTC.

The gene calls are TRBV30 and TRBJ1-1; D is perhaps TRBD1 (5 bases). CDR3 length: 16 amino acids. Trimming left V 0 bases short and J 4 bases short, with 18 bases between. The V gene's germline CDR1 is GTSNPN and CDR2 SVGIG (reference sequence). The DNA for the CDR3 is TGTGCCTGGAGTGTACTTTCCCGGGGGGTCGGCACTGAAGCTTTCTTT. Protein sequence: CAWSVLSRGVGTEAFF. The full variable domain, its missing parts supplied by reference TRBV30 and TRBJ1-1, is SQTIHQWPATLVQPVGSPLSLECTVEGTSNPNLYWYRQAAGRGLQLLFYSVGIGQISSEVPQNLSASRPQDRQFILSSKKLLLSDSGFYLCAWSVLSRGVGTEAFFGQGTRLTVV.

This chain uses TRBV12-1 with TRBJ1-4; TRBD1 is taken as the D call from the table, unchecked against the DNA. TRBV12-1 constitutes a pseudogene. This CDR3 contains 16 residues. The CDR3 DNA follows: TGTGCCAGCAGCTCTTACTTACAGAGAACTAATGAAAAACTGTTTTTT. It specifies CASSSYLQRTNEKLFF.

J is TRBJ2-7 and V is TRBV18; perhaps TRBD1 as D (5 bases). Deletions cut 3 bases from V and 7 bases from J, with 13 bases between. The CDR3 has 13 residues. Germline CDR1 KGHSH, CDR2 LQKENI. The CDR3 nucleotides read TGTGCCAGCTCACCGAGCACAGGATGGGAGCAGTACTTC. Its protein product is CASSPSTGWEQYF.

The chain carries TRBV21-1 and TRBJ2-5; the table's D call of TRBD2 was not tested on the DNA. TRBV21-1 is termed a pseudogene. This CDR3 has 14 residues. CDR3 DNA: TGTGCCAGCAGCTTACGACGGGGCCAAGAGACCCAGTACTTC. Protein sequence: CASSLRRGQETQYF.

This chain links TRBV19 with TRBJ2-1; a possible D gene is TRBD1 (5 bases). Germline values: CDR1 LNHDA, CDR2 SQIVND (reference sequence). Deletions cut 3 bases from V and 3 bases from J, with 12 bases between. The CDR3 extends over 15 amino acids. CDR3 amino acids: CASSIAAGLYNEQFF. The CDR3 nucleotides are TGTGCCAGTAGTATTGCGGCAGGGCTCTACAATGAGCAGTTCTTC.

J is TRBJ2-3 and V is TRBV7-2; TRBD1 matches at 8 bases. This CDR3 region has 16 residues. The V gene end was trimmed by 5 bases and the J gene end by 6 bases; junction bases not matched to a gene: 13. Germline assignment: CDR1 SGHTA and CDR2 FQGNSA. The CDR3 nucleotides read TGTGCCAGCAGCCCCCATTATCGACAGGGGTGGGATACGCAGTATTTT. Translated, it gives CASSPHYRQGWDTQYF.

The rearrangement links TRBV4-1 to TRBJ2-3; possible D gene TRBD2, 5 bases. Trimming pared 1 base from V and 4 bases from J, leaving 12 bases between. The length of the CDR3 is 15 residues. CDR1 and CDR2 from the germline V gene are MGHRA and YSYEKL. CDR3: CASSQGLSGADTQYF. The CDR3 region has the DNA TGCGCCAGCAGCCAAGGACTATCTGGAGCAGATACGCAGTATTTT.

This clone has just one count. The chain links TRBV18 to TRBJ1-2, with 9 bases lining up with TRBD1. This CDR3 is built from 13 residues. V trimming: 3 bases; J trimming: 8 bases; junction bases outside the gene matches: 4. Germline-derived CDR1 and CDR2 are KGHSH and LQKENI. The CDR3 region has the DNA TGTGCCAGCTCACCTGGGACAGGGCGAGGCTACACCTTC. It is translated as CASSPGTGRGYTF.

The rearrangement links TRBV28 to TRBJ2-7, with 9 bases fitting TRBD1. This CDR3 is 14 amino acids long. Per germline, CDR1 MDHEN and CDR2 SYDVKM. The V gene end was trimmed by 5 bases and the J gene end by 3 bases; junction bases not matched to a gene: 5. This CDR3 reads CASSTTGGFYEQYF. CDR3 nucleotide sequence: TGTGCCAGCAGTACGACAGGGGGATTCTACGAGCAGTACTTC.

V is TRBV7-9 and J is TRBJ2-2; perhaps TRBD1 as D (5 bases). The V and J ends lost 2 bases and 5 bases respectively, with 12 bases between them. The CDR3 is 15 residues long. The germline CDR1 and CDR2 sequences are SEHNR and FQNEAQ (reference sequence). The CDR3 loop is CASSLRFAGTGELFF. CDR3 DNA: TGTGCCAGCAGCTTACGGTTCGCAGGGACCGGGGAGCTGTTTTTT.

In this sample, this clone turned up once. The V and J genes are TRBV7-2 and TRBJ2-1; D not certain. The V end lost 5 bases, the J end lost 6 bases, and 11 bases lay between the germline ends. The CDR3 has 13 amino acids. In germline, CDR1 is SGHTA, CDR2 FQGNSA. The CDR3: CASSSSSGNEQFF. In nucleotides, the CDR3 is TGTGCCAGCAGCAGCTCGTCGGGCAATGAGCAGTTCTTC.

The gene calls are TRBV9 and TRBJ2-1; TRBD2 matches 8 bases. Trimming at V came to 4 bases and at J to 6 bases, leaving 12 bases not matched to a gene. In germline, CDR1 is SGDLS, CDR2 YYNGEE. This CDR3 comprises 16 residues. The CDR3, as DNA: TGTGCCAGCAGCACCTGGACTAGCTCGGTGGGCAATGAGCAGTTCTTC. It codes for CASSTWTSSVGNEQFF.

The J gene is TRBJ2-7, the V gene TRBV2; possible D gene TRBD1, 6 bases. Germline CDR1 SNHLY, CDR2 FYNNEI. V lost 4 bases, J lost 1 base, and 8 bases lay in between. The CDR3 sequence is 13 residues long. As DNA, the CDR3 is TGTGCCAGCAGTGTACAGGGATCCTACGAGCAGTACTTC. Its translation is CASSVQGSYEQYF.